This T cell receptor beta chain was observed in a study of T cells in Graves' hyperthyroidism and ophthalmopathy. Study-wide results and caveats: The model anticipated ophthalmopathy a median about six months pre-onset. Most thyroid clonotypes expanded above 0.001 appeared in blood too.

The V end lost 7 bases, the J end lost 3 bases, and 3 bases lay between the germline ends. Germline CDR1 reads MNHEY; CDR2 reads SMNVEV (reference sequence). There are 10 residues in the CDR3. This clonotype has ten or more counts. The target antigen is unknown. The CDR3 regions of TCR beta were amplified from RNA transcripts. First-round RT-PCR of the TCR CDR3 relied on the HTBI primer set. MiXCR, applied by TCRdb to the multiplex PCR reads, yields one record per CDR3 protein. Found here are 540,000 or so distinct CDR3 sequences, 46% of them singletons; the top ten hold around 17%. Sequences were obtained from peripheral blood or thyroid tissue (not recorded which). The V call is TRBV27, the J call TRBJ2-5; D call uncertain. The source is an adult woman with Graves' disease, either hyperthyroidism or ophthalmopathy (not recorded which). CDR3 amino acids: CASTKETQYF. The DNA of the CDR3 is TGTGCCAGCACTAAAGAGACCCAGTACTTC.